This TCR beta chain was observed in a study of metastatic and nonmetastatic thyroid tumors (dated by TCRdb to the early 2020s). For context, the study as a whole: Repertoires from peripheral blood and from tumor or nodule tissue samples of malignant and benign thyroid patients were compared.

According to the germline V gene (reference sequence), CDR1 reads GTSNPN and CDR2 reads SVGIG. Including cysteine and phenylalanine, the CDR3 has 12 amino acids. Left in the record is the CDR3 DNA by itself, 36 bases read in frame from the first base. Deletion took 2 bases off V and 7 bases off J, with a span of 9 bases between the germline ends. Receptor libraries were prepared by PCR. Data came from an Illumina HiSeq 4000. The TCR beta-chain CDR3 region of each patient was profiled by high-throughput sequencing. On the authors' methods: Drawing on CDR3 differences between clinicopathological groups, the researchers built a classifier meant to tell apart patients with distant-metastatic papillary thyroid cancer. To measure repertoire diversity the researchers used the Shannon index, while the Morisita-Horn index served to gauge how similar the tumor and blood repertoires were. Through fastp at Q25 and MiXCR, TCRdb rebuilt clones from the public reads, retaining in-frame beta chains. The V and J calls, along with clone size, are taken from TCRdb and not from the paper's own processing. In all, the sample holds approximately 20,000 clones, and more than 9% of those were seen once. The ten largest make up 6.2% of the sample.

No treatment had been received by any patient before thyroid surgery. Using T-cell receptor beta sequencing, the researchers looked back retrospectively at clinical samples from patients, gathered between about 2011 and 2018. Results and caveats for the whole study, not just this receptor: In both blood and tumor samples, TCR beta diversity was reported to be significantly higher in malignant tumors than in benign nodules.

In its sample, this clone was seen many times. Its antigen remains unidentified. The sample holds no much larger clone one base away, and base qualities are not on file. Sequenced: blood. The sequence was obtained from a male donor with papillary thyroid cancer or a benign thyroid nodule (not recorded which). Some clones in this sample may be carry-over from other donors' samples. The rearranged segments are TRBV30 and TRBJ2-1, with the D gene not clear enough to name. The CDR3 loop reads CAWSSLENEQFF. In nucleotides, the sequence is TGTGCCTGGAGTTCTCTAGAAAATGAGCAGTTCTTC. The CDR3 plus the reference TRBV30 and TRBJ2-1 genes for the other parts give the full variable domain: SQTIHQWPATLVQPVGSPLSLECTVEGTSNPNLYWYRQAAGRGLQLLFYSVGIGQISSEVPQNLSASRPQDRQFILSSKKLLLSDSGFYLCAWSSLENEQFFGPGTRLTVL.